This T cell receptor beta chain was recorded in a study of blood T cells in healthy people across ages (dated by TCRdb to 2015 to 2017). Regarding the study in general: In model experiments, roughly one uniquely barcoded TCR beta cDNA molecule per two T cells was captured by template switching. The study measured age-related changes in TCR beta repertoire diversity using deep sequencing normalized with unique cDNA molecular identifiers. Four age groups were formed from the donors: young (average approximately 15 years), middle-aged (approximately 39), aged (around 62) and long-lived (82). To avoid experimental bias, donors of different ages were spread randomly across the sequencing lanes. The study analyzed two additional independent replicas of 1 million unique cDNA reads from the same blood draw for two donors, one aged 18 to 30 and one aged 80 or older. Paper-wide results and their limitations: Compared with the aged group, the long-lived group had more naive CD4+ T cells, fewer expanded clones and increased TCR diversity, suggesting age selection. Observed TCR beta diversity correlated strongly with the percentage of naive T cells measured by flow cytometry. Because the CMV infection status of the donors was unknown, age-related changes in expanded clonotypes may potentially have been confounded. Since profiling was done on bulk unsorted PBMCs, naive and antigen-experienced compartments could not be conclusively compared. Total diversity estimates from one million sequenced T cells were considered lower bounds and underestimates. As age increased, observed TCR beta diversity per million T cells dropped in a roughly linear way, and a significant reduction was already evident by age roughly 36.

This clonotype came up many times. This clone's antigen is unknown. No much larger clone exists at a distance of one base, and base qualities are not known. The library came from 5' RACE. The listed sequencing device is Illumina HiSeq 2500. A second roughly 6 to 11 cycle PCR used a sample-barcoded 5' primer and a J-beta primer mix. A template-switch 5' adaptor carrying 12 random nucleotides introduced a unique molecular identifier onto each TCR beta cDNA molecule. Each sample yielded at least 3 million CDR3-containing paired-end reads. First-strand cDNA was synthesized from all RNA with the Mint cDNA synthesis kit, primed by a TRBC-specific oligonucleotide. Following uracil-DNA glycosylase treatment, all cDNA underwent a first 18-cycle PCR with the universal primers M1SS and BC2_uni_R. In the source study's methods: For normalization, 1 million high-quality reads, each with a distinct molecular identifier, were randomly selected from each sample. Instead of being binned into consensus sequences, reads that shared molecular identifiers were thrown out. CDR3 identification, clonotype clustering and error correction used MiTCR with a Q25 quality threshold and the strictest error-elimination algorithm. A nonparametric unseen species model using Euler transformation provided a lower-bound estimate of total TCR beta diversity. TCRdb applied fastp at Q25 and MiXCR to the public reads, then kept only in-frame beta chains. Rows merge per CDR3 protein into single entries with the most common DNA and genes. It is TCRdb's table, rather than the study itself, that gives the V and J calls and clone size. The sample contains 700,000 to 800,000 distinct CDR3 sequences, about 42% of them found a single time. The biggest ten clones account for roughly 19% of the sample.

The germline V gene supplies CDR1 SGHTA and CDR2 FQGNSA. The CDR3 numbers 15 residues from cysteine through phenylalanine. Here the CDR3 DNA is all that survives: 45 bases in frame from base 1. Trimming costs V 1 base and J 2 bases, and their ends lie 9 bases apart. The roughly 39 donors, aged about 6 to 95 years, were systemically healthy Caucasian individuals from Russia. Each donor gave roughly 9.5 milliliters of peripheral blood, collected into EDTA-treated Vacutainer tubes. Ficoll-Paque density-gradient centrifugation was used to isolate PBMCs, with at least 7 million obtained per sample. Total RNA was extracted from PBMCs with Trizol reagent, with at least 6 micrograms obtained per sample. For every donor, flow cytometry on a PBMC aliquot measured the percentage of naive CD45RAhigh/CD27high T cells.

Recombination linked TRBV7-2 to TRBJ2-1; TRBD2 is perhaps the D gene, given 6 matching bases. The sample comprised blood. The receptor's source is a woman in her sixties in good health. The DNA sequence follows: TGTGCCAGCAGCTTAGGACCGGGGGCCTACAATGAGCAGTTCTTC. It specifies CASSLGPGAYNEQFF.